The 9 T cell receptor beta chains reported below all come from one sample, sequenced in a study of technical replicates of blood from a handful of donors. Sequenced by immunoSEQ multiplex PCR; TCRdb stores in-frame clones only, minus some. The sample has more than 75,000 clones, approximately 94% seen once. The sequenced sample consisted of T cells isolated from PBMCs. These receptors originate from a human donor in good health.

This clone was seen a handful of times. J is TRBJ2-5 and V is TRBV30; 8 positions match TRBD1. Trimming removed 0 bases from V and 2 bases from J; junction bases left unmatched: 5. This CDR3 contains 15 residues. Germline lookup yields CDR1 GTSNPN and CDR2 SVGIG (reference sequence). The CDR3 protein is CAWSVRDRQQETQYF. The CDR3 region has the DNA TGTGCCTGGAGTGTGAGGGACAGGCAGCAAGAGACCCAGTACTTC.

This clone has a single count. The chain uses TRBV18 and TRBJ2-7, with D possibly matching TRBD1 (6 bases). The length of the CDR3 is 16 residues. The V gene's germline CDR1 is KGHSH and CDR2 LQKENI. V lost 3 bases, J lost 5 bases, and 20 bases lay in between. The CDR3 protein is CASSPLETGITHEQYF. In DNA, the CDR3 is TGTGCCAGCTCACCGCTGGAGACAGGTATTACCCACGAGCAGTACTTC.

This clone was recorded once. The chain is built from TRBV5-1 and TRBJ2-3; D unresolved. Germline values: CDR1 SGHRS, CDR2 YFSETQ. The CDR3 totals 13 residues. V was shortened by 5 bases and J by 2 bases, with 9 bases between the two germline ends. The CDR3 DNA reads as TGCGCCAGCAGGCTCAAGCTCACAGATACGCAGTATTTT. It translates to CASRLKLTDTQYF.

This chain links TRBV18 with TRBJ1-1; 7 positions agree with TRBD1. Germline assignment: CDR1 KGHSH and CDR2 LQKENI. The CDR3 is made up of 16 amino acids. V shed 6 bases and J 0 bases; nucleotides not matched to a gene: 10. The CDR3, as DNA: TGTGCCAGCTCCCCCCTCAACGGACAGGTGAACACTGAAGCTTTCTTT. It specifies CASSPLNGQVNTEAFF.

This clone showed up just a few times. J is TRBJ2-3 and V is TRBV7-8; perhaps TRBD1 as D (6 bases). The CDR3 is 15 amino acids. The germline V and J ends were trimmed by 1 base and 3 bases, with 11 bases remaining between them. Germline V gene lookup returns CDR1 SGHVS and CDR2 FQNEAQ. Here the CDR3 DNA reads TGTGCCAGCAGCTTAGACAGGGTCGTGACAGATACGCAGTATTTT. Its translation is CASSLDRVVTDTQYF. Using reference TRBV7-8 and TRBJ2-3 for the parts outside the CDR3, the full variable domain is GAGVSQSPRYKVAKRGQDVALRCDPISGHVSLFWYQQALGQGPEFLTYFQNEAQLDKSGLPSDRFFAERPEGSVSTLKIQRTQQEDSAVYLCASSLDRVVTDTQYFGPGTRLTVL.

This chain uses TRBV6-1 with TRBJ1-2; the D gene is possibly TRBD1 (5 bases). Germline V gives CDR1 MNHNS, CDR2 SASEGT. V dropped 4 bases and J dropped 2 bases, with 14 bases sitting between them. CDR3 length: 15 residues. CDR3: CASSALDTRNYGYTF. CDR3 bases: TGTGCCAGCAGTGCCTTGGACACGCGAAACTATGGCTACACCTTC.

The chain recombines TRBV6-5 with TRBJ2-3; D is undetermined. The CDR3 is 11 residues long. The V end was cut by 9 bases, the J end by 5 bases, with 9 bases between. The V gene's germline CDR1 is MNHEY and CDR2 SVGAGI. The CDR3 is CASHGGDTQYF. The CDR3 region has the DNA TGTGCCAGTCACGGTGGAGATACGCAGTATTTT.

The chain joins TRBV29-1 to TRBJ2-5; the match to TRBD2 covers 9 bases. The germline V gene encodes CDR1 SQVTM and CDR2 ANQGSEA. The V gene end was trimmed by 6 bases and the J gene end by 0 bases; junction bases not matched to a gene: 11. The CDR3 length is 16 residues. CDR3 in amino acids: CSVRSLREGYQETQYF. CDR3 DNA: TGCAGCGTCCGGAGTTTGCGGGAGGGGTACCAAGAGACCCAGTACTTC.

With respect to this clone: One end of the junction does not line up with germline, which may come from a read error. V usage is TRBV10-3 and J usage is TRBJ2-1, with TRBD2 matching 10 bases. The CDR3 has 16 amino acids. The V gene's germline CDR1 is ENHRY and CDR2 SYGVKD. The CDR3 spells CAVSVLAGDSYNEQFF. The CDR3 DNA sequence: TGTGCCGTCAGCGTCCTAGCGGGGGACTCCTACAATGAGCAGTTCTTC.